This TCR beta chain was captured by sequencing in a study of PD-1 blockade in classical Hodgkin lymphoma. Study in general: Patients received nivolumab 3 mg/kg intravenously every 2 weeks.

Every patient relapsed after autologous stem cell transplantation, and brentuximab vedotin exposure varied. The data were produced by immunoSEQ multiplex PCR, yet TCRdb's version contains in-frame clones alone and is incomplete. The sample has fewer than 100,000 clones, around 90% seen once. The CDR3 covers 17 residues. Trimming removed 0 bases from V and 1 base from J, with 15 bases in between. Germline loops: CDR1 MGHRA, CDR2 YSYEKL. The TCR was taken from a human donor with classical Hodgkin lymphoma. The genes are TRBV4-1 and TRBJ1-2; possible D gene TRBD1, 5 bases. This specimen consisted of peripheral blood mononuclear cells (PBMCs), obtained at baseline. CDR3 in amino acids: CASSQEWGTTDNYGYTF. CDR3 DNA: TGCGCCAGCAGCCAAGAGTGGGGGACCACAGATAACTATGGCTACACCTTC.